These T cell receptor beta chains were read from a single sample in a study of blood T cell repertoires in COVID-19. The repertoire was sequenced with immunoSEQ multiplex PCR; TCRdb's copy has only in-frame clones and lacks some. In the table there are 180,000 or so clones, more than 80% of which are singletons. Sample: peripheral blood. These receptors all stem from a woman in her 40s with COVID-19, enrolled during active disease. Each CDR3 is given with its conserved first and last residue.

V: TRBV28; length: 16; CDR3: CASSKTGTGGIGTQYF
V: TRBV19; length: 15; CDR3: CASSLAGGSYYEQYF
V: TRBV5-8; length: 16; CDR3: CASSQGTGIVNQPQHF
V: TRBV7-3; length: 14; CDR3: CASSFSGHTDTQYF
V: TRBV6-1; length: 16; CDR3: CASSVGSTATNEKLFF
V: TRBV4-1; length: 15; CDR3: CASSPGQGADSPLHF
V: TRBV27; length: 16; CDR3: CASSLRTSGFQETQYF
V: TRBV28; length: 15; CDR3: CASRPFRGQGDEQFF
V: TRBV7-3; length: 16; CDR3: CASSTFPGSGSETQYF
V: TRBV7-9; length: 14; CDR3: CASSQAATNEKLFF
V: TRBV3-1/TRBV3-2; length: 15; CDR3: CASSRTSGAIHEQFF
V: TRBV19; length: 14; CDR3: CASSITGWGTEAFF
V: TRBV9; length: 15; CDR3: CASSVDGQRNSPLHF
V: TRBV19; length: 14; CDR3: CASIGEGSNQPQHF
V: TRBV2; length: 11; CDR3: CASDVTGEQYF
V: TRBV19; length: 17; CDR3: CASSILVAGVPQETQYF
V: TRBV9; length: 16; CDR3: CASSVAPSGMETEAFF
V: TRBV30; length: 14; CDR3: CAWSALPQGGEQYF
V: TRBV7-3; length: 17; CDR3: CASSLNPGGASDNEQFF
V: TRBV19; length: 18; CDR3: CASSQRVREGGDTGELFF
V: TRBV6-5; length: 15; CDR3: CASSYSRGLGETQYF
V: TRBV7-8; length: 15; CDR3: CASSLVLGGGETQYF
V: TRBV7-9; length: 14; CDR3: CASSSSGTGDAIYF
V: TRBV9; length: 16; CDR3: CASSVALSANTGELFF
V: TRBV5-1; length: 17; CDR3: CASSSLQLAGGRYTQYF
V: TRBV6-6; length: 15; CDR3: CASSTTTGGAQPQHF
V: TRBV3-1/TRBV3-2; length: 16; CDR3: CASSSTGTASSYEQYF
V: TRBV12-3/TRBV12-4; length: 12; CDR3: CASTTDQETQYF
V: TRBV3-1/TRBV3-2; length: 15; CDR3: CASSQEVAGAAEQYF
V: TRBV9; length: 17; CDR3: CASSDDRGQNMHGAQYF
V: TRBV2; length: 15; CDR3: CASRDRGSLGTEAFF
V: TRBV5-6; length: 17; CDR3: CASSLGAYSRPNSPLHF
V: TRBV5-6; length: 15; CDR3: CASSILGGWDTEAFF
V: TRBV4-1; length: 15; CDR3: CASSQDRWQNTEAFF
V: TRBV20-1; length: 18; CDR3: CSASQFGTSGSAKNIQYF
V: TRBV10-3; length: 15; CDR3: CAIRTKQGTDTEAFF
V: TRBV11-3; length: 15; CDR3: CASSSSGGARDEQFF
V: TRBV6-5; length: 13; CDR3: CASSGQTNTEAFF
V: TRBV19; length: 15; CDR3: CASSNPLTAYTEAFF
V: TRBV28; length: 16; CDR3: CASSLPLAGVRSEQFF
V: TRBV3-1/TRBV3-2; length: 12; CDR3: CASRGTGEGYTF
V: TRBV30; length: 14; CDR3: CAWGTSGTTDTQYF
V: TRBV2; length: 14; CDR3: CASRTPLAPWTQYF
V: TRBV28; length: 19; CDR3: CASSSVPWGQGLQNTEAFF
V: TRBV5-1; length: 18; CDR3: CASSLVASGRADYYEQYF
V: TRBV4-1; length: 15; CDR3: CASSPQVGGPSEQFF
V: TRBV10-3; length: 14; CDR3: CAISVAGAGQPQHF
V: TRBV13; length: 15; CDR3: CASSLAAGAGYGYTF
V: TRBV2; length: 14; CDR3: CASSRDRGYNEQFF
V: TRBV29-1; length: 12; CDR3: CSVVLTTEKQYF
V: TRBV19; length: 15; CDR3: CASSIGRTGGNEQFF
V: TRBV19; length: 14; CDR3: CASHQQGNVYGYTF
V: TRBV5-4; length: 14; CDR3: CASSRDTMNTEAFF
V: TRBV19; length: 15; CDR3: CASSITPGSNQPQHF
V: TRBV9; length: 16; CDR3: CASSVVAGGGRNEQFF
V: TRBV6-2/TRBV6-3; length: 15; CDR3: CASSYGLTSNQPQHF
V: TRBV4-2; length: 14; CDR3: CASSHGSGTDTQYF
V: TRBV28; length: 14; CDR3: CASRQAGIADTQYF